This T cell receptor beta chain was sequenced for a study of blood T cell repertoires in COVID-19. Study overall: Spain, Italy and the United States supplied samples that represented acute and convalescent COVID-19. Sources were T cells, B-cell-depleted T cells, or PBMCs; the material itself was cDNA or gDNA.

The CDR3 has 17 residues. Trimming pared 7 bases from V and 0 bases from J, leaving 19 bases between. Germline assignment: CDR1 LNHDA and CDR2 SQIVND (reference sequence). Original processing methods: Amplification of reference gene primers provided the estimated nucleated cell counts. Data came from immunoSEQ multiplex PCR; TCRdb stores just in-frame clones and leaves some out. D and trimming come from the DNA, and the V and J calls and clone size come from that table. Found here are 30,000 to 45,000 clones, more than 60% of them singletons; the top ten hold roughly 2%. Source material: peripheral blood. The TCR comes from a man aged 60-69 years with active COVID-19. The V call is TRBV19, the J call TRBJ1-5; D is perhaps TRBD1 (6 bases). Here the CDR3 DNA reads TGTGCCAGTACCCCCCCCCGCCGGGACAATAGCAATCAGCCCCAGCATTTT. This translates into CASTPPRRDNSNQPQHF.